The 26 T cell receptor beta chains given below trace back to one sample, sequenced in a study of Graves' ophthalmopathy and Graves' hyperthyroidism. The TCR beta CDR3 regions underwent amplification from RNA transcripts. The workflow started with a first-round RT-PCR run with HTBI primers and then moved on to a second-round multiplex PCR. MiXCR, run by TCRdb on the multiplex PCR reads, gives a single entry per CDR3 protein. The data show around 470,000 distinct CDR3 sequences, 14% seen once. The sample taken for sequencing was blood. These receptors were taken from a woman in her twenties or thirties with Graves' ophthalmopathy.

This clonotype was seen ten or more times. The chain is built from TRBV9 and TRBJ2-2; D may be TRBD1 (6 bases). V was trimmed by 3 bases and J by 4 bases, leaving 16 bases between them. Germline V lookup: CDR1 SGDLS, CDR2 YYNGEE. This CDR3 is 16 amino acids long. The CDR3 loop is CASSGEGDIFTGELFF. DNA of the CDR3: TGTGCCAGCAGCGGAGAGGGGGACATCTTCACCGGGGAGCTGTTTTTT. The whole variable domain, filled in from reference TRBV9 and TRBJ2-2, reads DSGVTQTPKHLITATGQRVTLRCSPRSGDLSVYWYQQSLDQGLQFLIQYYNGEERAKGNILERFSAQQFPDLHSELNLSSLELGDSALYFCASSGEGDIFTGELFFGEGSRLTVL.

This clonotype was detected many times. The chain carries TRBV28 and TRBJ2-7; 9 bases are a match to TRBD1. CDR3 length: 15 residues. Trimming at V came to 5 bases and at J to 7 bases, leaving 12 bases not matched to a gene. CDR1 and CDR2 from the germline V gene are MDHEN and SYDVKM. This CDR3 reads CASSLEGQGVKEQYF. In DNA, the CDR3 is TGTGCCAGCAGTCTAGAGGGACAGGGCGTGAAGGAGCAGTACTTC.

The sample holds many counts of this clonotype. This sequence joins TRBV28 and TRBJ1-1, with D maybe TRBD1 (5 bases). CDR1 is MDHEN, CDR2 SYDVKM, per germline. CDR3 length: 15 amino acids. The germline V and J ends were trimmed by 2 bases and 6 bases, with 16 bases remaining between them. For the CDR3, the DNA is TGTGCCAGCAGTTTAAAGTCCTCGGGGCCGGCTGAAGCTTTCTTT. It is translated as CASSLKSSGPAEAFF.

This clonotype was seen at least ten times. The V call is TRBV12-3 or TRBV12-4, the J call TRBJ2-7, with D unresolved. This CDR3 contains 12 residues. The germline V and J ends were trimmed by 2 bases and 7 bases, with 9 bases remaining between them. The CDR3 DNA reads as TGTGCCAGCAGTTTAATGGCGTGGGAGCAGTACTTC. Residues: CASSLMAWEQYF.

This clonotype was detected only a few times. The rearrangement links TRBV18 to TRBJ1-5; TRBD1 matches 7 bases. The CDR3 spans 15 residues. Germline CDR1 KGHSH, CDR2 LQKENI. The V and J ends lost 2 bases and 7 bases, in that order; junction bases with no gene match: 8. The CDR3 sequence: CASSPSNRGDQPQHF. CDR3 nucleotide sequence: TGTGCCAGCTCACCAAGTAACAGGGGCGACCAGCCCCAGCATTTT.

With respect to this clonotype: Possible read error: a much larger clone is one base away. V usage is TRBV5-1 and J usage is TRBJ2-7; TRBD2 agrees at 10 bases. The CDR3 extends over 16 amino acids. The V gene end was trimmed by 0 bases and the J gene end by 5 bases; junction bases not matched to a gene: 8. Germline V CDR1 and CDR2: SGHRS, YFSETQ. The CDR3 DNA reads TGCGCCAGCAGCTTGGTCCCTAGCGGGAGTTCCCACGAGCAGTACTTC. This gives the protein CASSLVPSGSSHEQYF.

This clonotype was counted only a few times. The chain joins TRBV4-1 to TRBJ2-7; weak D call: TRBD2 (5 bases). Germline V CDR1 and CDR2: MGHRA, YSYEKL. Trimming pared 0 bases from V and 5 bases from J, leaving 20 bases between. The length of the CDR3 is 17 residues. The CDR3 is CASSQDLRSGVLHEQYF. CDR3 bases: TGCGCCAGCAGCCAAGATCTGAGGTCCGGGGTGTTACACGAGCAGTACTTC.

The rearrangement uses TRBV5-1 and TRBJ2-7; 8 bases agree with TRBD1. Trimming at V came to 2 bases and at J to 6 bases, leaving 10 bases not matched to a gene. Germline CDR1 is SGHRS and CDR2 is YFSETQ. This CDR3 contains 15 residues. The DNA of the CDR3 is TGCGCCAGCAGCTTCGGACAGGGAATTTTAGGCGAGCAGTACTTC. It specifies CASSFGQGILGEQYF.

This clonotype was recorded a few times. The rearrangement links TRBV25-1 to TRBJ2-5; D might be TRBD2 (5 bases). This CDR3 contains 13 residues. In germline, CDR1 is MGHDK, CDR2 SYGVNS. V lost 8 bases and J 5 bases, leaving 15 bases between the germline ends. CDR3 DNA sequence: TGTGCCAGCTCCTTCAGAGGGTGGGAGACCCAGTACTTC. Protein sequence: CASSFRGWETQYF. Full variable domain (remainder filled in from reference TRBV25-1 and TRBJ2-5): EADIYQTPRYLVIGTGKKITLECSQTMGHDKMYWYQQDPGMELHLIHYSYGVNSTEKGDLSSESTVSRIRTEHFPLTLESARPSHTSQYLCASSFRGWETQYFGPGTRLLVL.

This clonotype was counted many times. V and J are TRBV2 and TRBJ1-5, with a tentative D call TRBD1 (6 bases). The CDR3 is 15 amino acids. V was pared by 4 bases and J by 5 bases, with 15 bases between. Germline CDR1 reads SNHLY; CDR2 reads FYNNEI. In DNA, the CDR3 is TGTGCCAGCAGTGTGGGGGGGCCCCTCGATCAGCCCCAGCATTTT. Translated: CASSVGGPLDQPQHF.

Ten or more counts support this clonotype. CDR3 amino acids: CASSFRGRGTQYF. The CDR3 DNA reads as TGTGCCAGCAGTTTTAGGGGGCGCGGGACCCAGTACTTC. The chain employs TRBV12-3 or TRBV12-4 and TRBJ2-5, with 7 bases identical to TRBD1. V shed 3 bases, J shed 7 bases, and the junction held 5 bases outside the gene matches. This CDR3 has 13 residues.

This clonotype occurred many times. As DNA, the CDR3 is TGTGCCAGCAGCCCCTCCCGGCTAGCGGGATACGAGCAGTACTTC. This sequence encodes CASSPSRLAGYEQYF. J is TRBJ2-7 and V is TRBV13; 9 bases line up with TRBD2. Germline assignment: CDR1 PRHDT and CDR2 FYEKMQ (reference sequence). The CDR3 spans 15 residues. V lost 5 bases, J lost 4 bases, and 9 bases stayed unmatched.

This clonotype was counted ten times or more. The chain employs TRBV10-1 and TRBJ1-2; D perhaps matches TRBD1 (6 bases). Trimming cost V 8 bases and J 4 bases, with 17 bases left between them. This CDR3 has 14 amino acids. The germline V gene has CDR1 WNHNN and CDR2 SYGVQD (reference sequence). CDR3 region: CASEASQGCYGYTF. DNA for the CDR3: TGCGCCAGCGAAGCTTCCCAGGGGTGCTATGGCTACACCTTC.

The J gene is TRBJ1-1, the V gene TRBV6-5, with a weak D call TRBD1 (5 bases). Germline CDR1 is MNHEY and CDR2 is SVGAGI. The CDR3 is 14 residues long. Trimming cost V 4 bases and J 1 base, with 10 bases left between them. CDR3 sequence reads: CASSLKRGNTEAFF. The DNA for the CDR3 is TGTGCCAGCAGTTTAAAGAGGGGGAACACTGAAGCTTTCTTT.

Ten or more counts support this clonotype. The V call is TRBV7-3, the J call TRBJ2-5; 9 bases agree with TRBD2. The V gene's germline CDR1 is SGHTA and CDR2 FQGTGA. Trimming removed 4 bases from V and 1 base from J; junction bases left unmatched: 4. This CDR3 spans 15 amino acids. The CDR3 bases are TGTGCCAGCAGCTCAGAGCGGGGGGCCCAAGAGACCCAGTACTTC. Protein product: CASSSERGAQETQYF.

About this clonotype: A read error is possible here, since a much larger clone lies one base away. The conserved closing phenylalanine or tryptophan is absent in this CDR3, likely reflecting a read error. In DNA, the CDR3 is TGTGCCAGCAGTTTTCCGGACCCCTACCCGAACACTGAAGCTTTCTAT. This gives the protein CASSFPDPYPNTEAFY. V is TRBV27 and J is TRBJ1-1; D not resolved. The CDR3 contains 16 residues. Germline V gene data show CDR1 as MNHEY and CDR2 as SMNVEV (reference sequence). The V gene lost 3 bases and the J gene lost 1 base, with 15 bases spanning the gap.

In this sample, this clonotype turned up many times. This sequence joins TRBV12-3 or TRBV12-4 and TRBJ2-6; the match to TRBD1 covers 7 bases. With V trimmed by 6 bases and J by 3 bases, 11 bases remained unmatched. The length of the CDR3 is 17 residues. This CDR3 reads CASSFRDRAFGANVLTF. The CDR3 DNA follows: TGTGCCAGCAGCTTCCGGGACAGAGCTTTTGGGGCCAACGTCCTGACTTTC.

Ten or more counts support this clonotype. The chain recombines TRBV27 with TRBJ1-6; 9 bases line up with TRBD1. Per the germline V gene, CDR1 is MNHEY and CDR2 is SMNVEV (reference sequence). V lost 5 bases, J lost 8 bases, and 10 bases stayed unmatched. There are 16 residues in the CDR3. This chain's CDR3 is CASSGGDRGVYSPLHF. DNA for the CDR3: TGTGCCAGCAGTGGGGGCGACAGGGGGGTTTATTCACCCCTCCACTTT.

This clonotype has at least ten counts. This chain connects TRBV12-3 or TRBV12-4 to TRBJ2-7; D gene uncertain. The CDR3 totals 12 residues. Trimming took off 3 bases at V and 3 bases at J, with 6 bases between the two ends. CDR3 in amino acids: CASSFVDYEQYF. CDR3 nucleotide sequence: TGTGCCAGCAGTTTTGTGGACTACGAGCAGTACTTC.

This clonotype was picked up many times. The V call is TRBV9, the J call TRBJ2-5; TRBD1 matches at 12 bases. The CDR3 is 17 amino acids. The trim removed 1 base at V and 3 bases at J, leaving 7 bases unmatched. Germline CDR1 is SGDLS and CDR2 is YYNGEE. The CDR3 region is CASSVSGTGGLEETQYF. DNA of the CDR3: TGTGCCAGCAGCGTAAGTGGGACAGGGGGCTTGGAAGAGACCCAGTACTTC.

At least ten counts were recorded for this clonotype. The CDR3, as DNA: TGTGCCAGCAGCTTAAGCGGCAGCTTCCAAGAGACCCAGTACTTC. This translates into CASSLSGSFQETQYF. The chain recombines TRBV7-2 with TRBJ2-5, with a tentative D call TRBD2 (5 bases). V was cut by 2 bases and J by 1 base, with 11 bases left in between. The germline CDR1 and CDR2 sequences are SGHTA and FQGNSA. There are 15 residues in the CDR3.

In its sample, this clonotype was seen a few times. The V gene is TRBV11-2, the J gene TRBJ2-3; 7 bases agree with TRBD2. The CDR3 spans 16 residues. Germline V lookup: CDR1 SGHAT, CDR2 FQNNGV. V was clipped by 5 bases and J by 0 bases; unmatched bases: 8. As DNA, the CDR3 is TGTGCCAGCAGCCGGCCTTTGCGGGGGAGCACAGATACGCAGTATTTT. This codes for CASSRPLRGSTDTQYF.

This clonotype came up a few times. Possible read error: a much larger clone is one base away. This rearrangement joins TRBV20-1 to TRBJ1-6; 9 bases are shared with TRBD1. V gave up 5 bases and J gave up 10 bases; unmatched junction bases: 6. The length of the CDR3 is 13 residues. The germline V gene encodes CDR1 DFQATT and CDR2 SNEGSKA (reference sequence). The chain's CDR3 is CSALPTGGSPLHF. The CDR3 nucleotides are TGCAGTGCTTTACCTACAGGGGGCTCACCCCTCCACTTT.

This clonotype was counted at least ten times. The chain carries TRBV5-1 and TRBJ2-7, with D tentatively TRBD2 (6 bases). In germline, CDR1 is SGHRS, CDR2 YFSETQ. Trimming took 4 bases from V and 6 from J, leaving 14 bases between them. This CDR3 contains 13 residues. CDR3 protein: CASSRQLASEQYF. The CDR3 DNA follows: TGCGCCAGCAGCCGCCAACTAGCTAGCGAGCAGTACTTC. Full variable domain (remainder filled in from reference TRBV5-1 and TRBJ2-7): KAGVTQTPRYLIKTRGQQVTLSCSPISGHRSVSWYQQTPGQGLQFLFEYFSETQRNKGNFPGRFSGRQFSNSRSEMNVSTLELGDSALYLCASSRQLASEQYFGPGTRLTVT.

The chain has TRBV29-1 and TRBJ1-2; D unresolved. V was shortened by 3 bases and J by 5 bases, with 1 base between the two germline ends. CDR1 is SQVTM and CDR2 is ANQGSEA in the germline V gene. There are 9 residues in the CDR3. This CDR3 reads CSVEYGYTF. The CDR3 DNA reads TGCAGCGTTGAGTATGGCTACACCTTC. Supplemented by reference TRBV29-1 and TRBJ1-2, the full variable domain reads SAVISQKPSRDICQRGTSLTIQCQVDSQVTMMFWYRQQPGQSLTLIATANQGSEATYESGFVIDKFPISRPNLTFSTLTVSNMSPEDSSIYLCSVEYGYTFGSGTRLTVV.

This clonotype was seen repeatedly, ten times or more. This chain links TRBV6-1 with TRBJ2-7; possible D gene TRBD2, 6 bases. The CDR3 is 14 residues long. V dropped 4 bases and J dropped 4 bases, with 14 bases sitting between them. CDR1 and CDR2 from the germline V gene are MNHNS and SASEGT. The CDR3 DNA follows: TGTGCCAGCAGTGTTAGGGAGGTCTTGTACGAGCAGTACTTC. It yields the protein CASSVREVLYEQYF.